This T cell receptor (beta chain) was profiled in a study of T cell responses to AZD1222 COVID-19 vaccine. Across the whole study: Some second doses came at about 4 weeks and others at about 12 weeks; these were pooled.

The CDR3 spans 14 residues. The V gene lost 9 bases and the J gene lost 2 bases, with 16 bases spanning the gap. Germline V gives CDR1 LNHDA, CDR2 SQIVND (reference sequence). With regard to this clone: Its antigen is as yet unknown.

Study observations and caveats: Most donors were white British and more were female, and clonal diversity was possibly underestimated. Within unmutated variant regions lay the reported targets of nearly half of spike-specific TCRs. Only six or seven AZD1222 recipients were seropositive at baseline.

The protocol was immunoSEQ multiplex PCR, while the TCRdb copy is restricted to in-frame clones and leaves out a portion. The sample records under 200,000 clones, 90% to 95% being singletons. The sequenced sample was peripheral blood, obtained on day 0 of AZD1222 vaccination. This rearrangement joins TRBV19 to TRBJ1-2; D is unclear. This TCR derives from an adult in good health. The CDR3 bases are TGTGCCAGCCGTAAAATGATCGCCAACTATGGCTACACCTTC. This encodes CASRKMIANYGYTF. Using reference TRBV19 and TRBJ1-2 for the parts outside the CDR3, the full variable domain is DGGITQSPKYLFRKEGQNVTLSCEQNLNHDAMYWYRQDPGQGLRLIYYSQIVNDFQKGDIAEGYSVSREKKESFPLTVTSAQKNPTAFYLCASRKMIANYGYTFGSGTRLTVV.